This TCR beta chain is drawn from a study of cytomegalovirus exposure and HLA in healthy donors. PCR amplification relied on 60 Vbeta primers (plus 13 Jbeta primers). Using immunoSEQ multiplex PCR, the repertoire was profiled, and TCRdb retains in-frame clones only, with some absent. The sample comprises about 150,000 clones, approximately 79% of which are singletons, and 5% to 7.5% rests with the top ten. Trimming pared 6 bases from V and 1 base from J, leaving 13 bases between. The CDR3 contains 15 residues. Per germline, CDR1 MNHEY and CDR2 SMNVEV (reference sequence). This clone was detected once.

The sample taken for sequencing was PBMCs. The sequence was collected from a woman aged 45-59 years in good health and CMV-seropositive. This sequence joins TRBV27 and TRBJ2-1, with D possibly TRBD2 on 5 matching bases. CDR3 DNA: TGTGCCAGCAGCAAACAGCGGATTTCCTACAATGAGCAGTTCTTC. Protein sequence: CASSKQRISYNEQFF.